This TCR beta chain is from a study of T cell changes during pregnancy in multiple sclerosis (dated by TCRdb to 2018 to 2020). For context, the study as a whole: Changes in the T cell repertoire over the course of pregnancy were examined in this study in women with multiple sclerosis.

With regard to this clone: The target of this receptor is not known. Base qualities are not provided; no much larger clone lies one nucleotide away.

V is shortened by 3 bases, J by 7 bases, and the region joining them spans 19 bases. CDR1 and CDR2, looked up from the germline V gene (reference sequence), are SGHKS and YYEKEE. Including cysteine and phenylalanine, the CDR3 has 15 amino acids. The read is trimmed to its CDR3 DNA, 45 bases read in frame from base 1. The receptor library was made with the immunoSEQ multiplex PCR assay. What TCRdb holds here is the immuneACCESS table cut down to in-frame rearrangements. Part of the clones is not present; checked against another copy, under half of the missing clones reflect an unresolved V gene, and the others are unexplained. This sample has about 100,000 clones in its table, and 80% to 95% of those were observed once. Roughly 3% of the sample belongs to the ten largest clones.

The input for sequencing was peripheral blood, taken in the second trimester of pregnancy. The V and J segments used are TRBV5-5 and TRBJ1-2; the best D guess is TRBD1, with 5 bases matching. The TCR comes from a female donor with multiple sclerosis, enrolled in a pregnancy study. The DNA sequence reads TGTGCCAGCAGCTCCCCCTCAGGGAAGTTCGGTGGCTACACCTTC. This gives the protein CASSSPSGKFGGYTF.